Listed below are T cell receptor beta chains from one sample, sequenced in a study of cytomegalovirus exposure and HLA in healthy donors. Here immunoSEQ multiplex PCR was the method, and the copy in TCRdb shows in-frame clones only, minus some. The sample yields 180,000 or so clones, roughly 82% seen once. Sequencing was performed on PBMCs. The receptor source for this set is a middle-aged man in good health and CMV-seronegative. The CDR3 runs from the conserved cysteine through the conserved F or W. Fields, in order: J gene, clone size, V gene, D gene, CDR3 protein, CDR3 DNA. D genes are given only for firm matches. Only some rows state a clone size, as once, few, many or a class for expanded clones.

J gene: TRBJ2-7
clone size: NA
V gene: TRBV28
D gene: NA
CDR3 protein: CASRGLGLADEQYF
CDR3 DNA: TGTGCCAGCAGGGGTTTAGGACTCGCCGACGAGCAGTACTTC

J gene: TRBJ1-2
clone size: NA
V gene: TRBV19
D gene: NA
CDR3 protein: CASSIRSSADYGYTF
CDR3 DNA: TGTGCCAGTAGTATACGTTCGTCCGCGGACTATGGCTACACCTTC

J gene: TRBJ1-1
clone size: NA
V gene: TRBV7-9
D gene: NA
CDR3 protein: CASSLGGRSNTEAFF
CDR3 DNA: TGTGCCAGCAGCTTAGGAGGGCGATCGAACACTGAAGCTTTCTTT

J gene: TRBJ2-7
clone size: NA
V gene: TRBV4-3
D gene: NA
CDR3 protein: CASSPRVSPSYEQYF
CDR3 DNA: TGCGCCAGCAGCCCCCGTGTGTCCCCCTCCTACGAGCAGTACTTC

J gene: TRBJ2-7
clone size: once
V gene: TRBV28
D gene: NA
CDR3 protein: CASTDRSHAYEQYF
CDR3 DNA: TGTGCCAGCACAGACAGGTCTCATGCCTACGAGCAGTACTTC

J gene: TRBJ1-2
clone size: NA
V gene: TRBV4-2
D gene: NA
CDR3 protein: CASSQAGVANYGYTF
CDR3 DNA: TGTGCCAGCAGCCAGGCAGGGGTCGCAAACTATGGCTACACCTTC

J gene: TRBJ2-2
clone size: once
V gene: TRBV28
D gene: NA
CDR3 protein: CASRISARSTGELFF
CDR3 DNA: TGTGCCAGCAGGATTAGCGCCAGAAGTACCGGGGAGCTGTTTTTT

J gene: TRBJ1-1
clone size: NA
V gene: TRBV28
D gene: NA
CDR3 protein: CASSNRVTEAFF
CDR3 DNA: TGTGCCAGCAGTAACAGGGTCACCGAAGCTTTCTTT

J gene: TRBJ2-1
clone size: NA
V gene: TRBV7-3
D gene: TRBD2
CDR3 protein: CASSLTSGGLGYNEQFF
CDR3 DNA: TGTGCCAGCAGCTTGACTAGCGGGGGGTTAGGATACAATGAGCAGTTCTTC

J gene: TRBJ2-3
clone size: NA
V gene: TRBV7-3
D gene: NA
CDR3 protein: CASSLSITDTQYF
CDR3 DNA: TGTGCCAGCAGCTTGTCCATCACAGATACGCAGTATTTT

J gene: TRBJ2-7
clone size: NA
V gene: TRBV7-6
D gene: TRBD1
CDR3 protein: CASSLAGTGALYEQYF
CDR3 DNA: TGTGCCAGCAGCTTAGCCGGGACAGGGGCCCTCTACGAGCAGTACTTC

J gene: TRBJ1-4
clone size: NA
V gene: TRBV7-9
D gene: NA
CDR3 protein: CASSFKGWGSGKLFF
CDR3 DNA: TGTGCCAGCAGCTTTAAGGGGTGGGGATCTGGAAAACTGTTTTTT

J gene: TRBJ2-5
clone size: NA
V gene: TRBV30
D gene: TRBD1
CDR3 protein: CAWSVQGVETQYF
CDR3 DNA: TGTGCCTGGAGTGTACAGGGGGTAGAGACCCAGTACTTC

J gene: TRBJ2-7
clone size: NA
V gene: TRBV4-1
D gene: NA
CDR3 protein: CASSQEGGRGPGEQYF
CDR3 DNA: TGCGCCAGCAGCCAAGAAGGGGGGCGGGGGCCAGGCGAGCAGTACTTC

J gene: TRBJ1-2
clone size: NA
V gene: TRBV19
D gene: TRBD1
CDR3 protein: CASSIVGTGQRGYGYTF
CDR3 DNA: TGTGCCAGTAGTATAGTTGGGACAGGCCAAAGAGGGTATGGCTACACCTTC

J gene: TRBJ1-2
clone size: NA
V gene: TRBV18
D gene: NA
CDR3 protein: CASSPGRGYGYTF
CDR3 DNA: TGTGCCAGCTCTCCGGGGAGGGGCTATGGCTACACCTTC

J gene: TRBJ2-5
clone size: NA
V gene: TRBV21-1
D gene: NA
CDR3 protein: CASSAGLEETQYF
CDR3 DNA: TGTGCCAGCAGCGCGGGACTAGAAGAGACCCAGTACTTC

J gene: TRBJ1-3
clone size: NA
V gene: TRBV9
D gene: NA
CDR3 protein: CASSSGGSGNTIYF
CDR3 DNA: TGTGCCAGCAGCTCTGGAGGTTCTGGAAACACCATATATTTT

J gene: TRBJ1-2
clone size: few
V gene: TRBV29-1
D gene: NA
CDR3 protein: CSVDGAADGYTF
CDR3 DNA: TGCAGCGTTGATGGGGCAGCCGATGGCTACACCTTC

J gene: TRBJ1-1
clone size: NA
V gene: TRBV11-2
D gene: TRBD1
CDR3 protein: CASSSRQGSLTEAFF
CDR3 DNA: TGTGCCAGCAGCTCAAGACAGGGGAGTCTGACCGAAGCTTTCTTT

J gene: TRBJ1-6
clone size: NA
V gene: TRBV7-9
D gene: NA
CDR3 protein: CASRGGVINSPLHF
CDR3 DNA: TGTGCCAGCAGGGGAGGGGTTATTAATTCACCCCTCCACTTT

J gene: TRBJ2-7
clone size: NA
V gene: TRBV30
D gene: TRBD1
CDR3 protein: CAWSTGGWRSYEQYF
CDR3 DNA: TGTGCCTGGAGTACAGGGGGTTGGAGATCCTACGAGCAGTACTTC

J gene: TRBJ2-5
clone size: NA
V gene: TRBV7-9
D gene: TRBD1
CDR3 protein: CASSFRQGASNLYF
CDR3 DNA: TGTGCCAGCAGCTTCCGACAGGGAGCAAGTAATCTGTACTTC

J gene: TRBJ2-5
clone size: NA
V gene: TRBV9
D gene: NA
CDR3 protein: CASSVGGGQFQETQYF
CDR3 DNA: TGTGCCAGCAGCGTAGGGGGTGGACAGTTCCAAGAGACCCAGTACTTC

J gene: TRBJ2-7
clone size: NA
V gene: TRBV29-1
D gene: TRBD1
CDR3 protein: CSVLGTAHYEQYF
CDR3 DNA: TGCAGCGTCCTCGGGACAGCCCACTACGAGCAGTACTTC